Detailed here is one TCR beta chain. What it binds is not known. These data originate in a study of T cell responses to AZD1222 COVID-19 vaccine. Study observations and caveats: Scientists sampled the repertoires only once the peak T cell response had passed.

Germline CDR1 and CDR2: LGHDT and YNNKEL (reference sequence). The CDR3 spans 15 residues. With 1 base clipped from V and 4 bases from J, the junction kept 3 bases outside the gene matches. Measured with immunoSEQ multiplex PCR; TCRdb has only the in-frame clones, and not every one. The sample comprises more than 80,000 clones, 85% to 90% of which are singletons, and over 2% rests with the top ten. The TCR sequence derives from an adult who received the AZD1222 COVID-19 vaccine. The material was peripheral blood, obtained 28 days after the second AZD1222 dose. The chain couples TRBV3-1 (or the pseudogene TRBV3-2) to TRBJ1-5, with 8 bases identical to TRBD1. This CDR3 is CASSQAGTGNQPQHF. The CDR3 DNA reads TGTGCCAGCAGCCAAGCCGGGACAGGTAATCAGCCCCAGCATTTT.